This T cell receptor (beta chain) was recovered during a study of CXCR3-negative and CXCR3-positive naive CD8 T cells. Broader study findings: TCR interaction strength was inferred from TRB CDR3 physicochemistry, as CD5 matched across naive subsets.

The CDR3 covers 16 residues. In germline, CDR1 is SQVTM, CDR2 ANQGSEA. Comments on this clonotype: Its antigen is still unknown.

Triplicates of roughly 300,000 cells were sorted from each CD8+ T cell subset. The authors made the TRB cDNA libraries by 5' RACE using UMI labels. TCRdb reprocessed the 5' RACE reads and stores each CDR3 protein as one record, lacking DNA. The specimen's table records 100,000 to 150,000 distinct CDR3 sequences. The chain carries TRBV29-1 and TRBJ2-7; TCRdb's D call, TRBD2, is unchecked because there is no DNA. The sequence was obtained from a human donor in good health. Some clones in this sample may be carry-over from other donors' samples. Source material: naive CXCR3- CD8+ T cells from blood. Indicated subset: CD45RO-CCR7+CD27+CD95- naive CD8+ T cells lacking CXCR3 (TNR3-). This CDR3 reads CSVEDLGDSFSYEQYF.